A single sample is the source of the 2 T cell receptor beta chains below, sequenced in a study of shared clonotypes between healthy human individuals. The assay was immunoSEQ multiplex PCR, and TCRdb's table has in-frame clones only and misses some. The table records about 1.5 million clones, around 97% of them present only once. Material: naive CD4+ T cells sorted from blood. Noted subset: CD45RA+ positively selected. The source of these receptors is a man aged 30 to 39 in good health.

The chain carries TRBV7-9 and TRBJ2-3; 7 bases map to TRBD1. Germline assignment: CDR1 SEHNR and CDR2 FQNEAQ (reference sequence). The CDR3 consists of 13 residues. J was trimmed by 1 base and V by 7 bases; bases with no gene match: 2. The CDR3 spells CASTTGGTDTQYF. The CDR3 DNA follows: TGTGCCAGCACCACAGGGGGCACAGATACGCAGTATTTT. Complete variable domain (other parts from reference TRBV7-9 and TRBJ2-3): DTGVSQNPRHKITKRGQNVTFRCDPISEHNRLYWYRQTLGQGPEFLTYFQNEAQLEKSRLLSDRFSAERPKGSFSTLEIQRTEQGDSAMYLCASTTGGTDTQYFGPGTRLTVL.

This clone has just one count. Other DNA sequences of this sample code for an identical CDR3. The J gene is TRBJ2-7, the V gene TRBV18, with TRBD2 as a possible D gene (7 bases). V lost 3 bases and J lost 3, with 12 bases in between. Germline lookup yields CDR1 KGHSH and CDR2 LQKENI. There are 14 residues in the CDR3. CDR3 in amino acids: CASSPGGGGYEQYF. In DNA form, the CDR3 reads TGTGCCAGCTCACCTGGAGGGGGGGGCTACGAGCAGTACTTC.